This T cell receptor beta chain was captured by sequencing in a study of blood T cell repertoires in COVID-19. Whole-study context: Specimens from acute and convalescent COVID-19 originated in the United States, Italy and Spain. PBMCs, B-cell-depleted T cells, or T cells were the source of the cDNA or gDNA that made up the material.

Cohorts were determined from participant-reported clinical history. Germline V gene sequence: CDR1 SGHTS, CDR2 YDEGEE. V shed 0 bases and J shed 7 bases, with 16 bases lying between them. The CDR3 totals 16 residues. Measured with immunoSEQ multiplex PCR; TCRdb has only the in-frame clones, and not every one. This sample has 150,000 to 200,000 clones; around 76% occur once, and the top ten carry roughly 17%. The chain has TRBV5-8 and TRBJ1-4; possibly TRBD1 for D (6 bases). Specimen: PBMCs or T cells enriched from blood (not recorded which). This TCR was recovered from a woman aged 45-59 years with acute COVID-19. The CDR3 nucleotides read TGTGCCAGCAGCTTGGCTCTTGGGGGCTGGGGTGAAAAACTGTTTTTT. Translated, it gives CASSLALGGWGEKLFF.